Reported below is one T cell receptor (beta chain). Its antigen is not identified. The CDR3 runs 16 residues. Germline assignment: CDR1 SGHVS and CDR2 FQNEAQ. V was clipped by 5 bases and J by 0 bases, with 14 bases between them. These data come from a study of post-analysis software for immune sequencing data. Findings and limits, study-wide: Five or six TRBV segments, TRBV5-6, TRBV5-1 and TRBV20-1 among them, were found more frequent in patients than controls.

The TCR beta cDNA libraries contained unique molecular identifiers. TCRdb passed the PCR reads through MiXCR, listing each CDR3 protein once. Among under 900,000 distinct CDR3 sequences listed, roughly 58% were seen once. Sequencing was done on a sample of blood. The chain is built from TRBV7-8 and TRBJ2-1, with D uncertain. The source is a girl between 5 and 17 years old with multiple sclerosis. The CDR3 nucleotides are TGTGCCAGCAGCGCGTCCCTTTCCTCCTCCTACAATGAGCAGTTCTTC. Its protein product is CASSASLSSSYNEQFF.